This TCR beta chain was captured by sequencing in a study of early T cells in non-severe SARS-CoV-2 infection. Turning to the study itself: With bulk RNA from unsorted whole blood as input, sequencing yielded unpaired chains.

This CDR3 contains 19 residues. Findings of the study overall: Matching results from VDJdb favored anti-spike CD8 responses, leaving private and CD4 specificities undetected.

Individual cDNA molecules carried attached unique molecular identifiers. TCRdb re-called the 5' RACE reads through MiXCR, storing one row per CDR3 protein. The sample has 70,000 to 90,000 distinct CDR3 sequences; around a sixth are singletons. This clonotype was seen a handful of times. Its antigen is currently unknown. This chain links TRBV12-2 with TRBJ2-7; the table's D gene call, TRBD1, was not cross checked with the DNA. TRBV12-2 is assigned pseudogene status. The specimen was whole blood. The receptor was isolated from an adult who was a healthcare worker with PCR-confirmed SARS-CoV-2 infection or an uninfected control (not recorded which). In nucleotides, the CDR3 is TGTGCAAGTCGCCCCACGCTGGCAGGGGGAGCCCCAATAACCTACGAGCAGTACTTC. This encodes CASRPTLAGGAPITYEQYF.